These 13 T cell receptor beta chains originate from one sample sequenced in a study of OX40 agonist ivuxolimab in advanced cancers. Measured with immunoSEQ multiplex PCR; TCRdb has only the in-frame clones, and not every one. Of 82,000 or so clones listed, around 85% are singletons. Specimen: CD4+ or CD8+ T cells sorted from blood, collected in a trial of the OX40 agonist ivuxolimab. These receptors all stem from an adult with an advanced solid tumor such as melanoma, head and neck, liver or kidney cancer.

The genes are TRBV2 and TRBJ2-7; 7 bases fit TRBD1. This CDR3 has 14 amino acids. Trimming took 4 bases from V and 6 from J; bases not matched to a gene: 9. CDR1 is SNHLY, CDR2 FYNNEI, per germline. The CDR3: CASSGDRVLGEQYF. In DNA form, the CDR3 reads TGTGCCAGCAGTGGCGACAGGGTTTTGGGCGAGCAGTACTTC.

The chain recombines TRBV5-5 with TRBJ2-7; D is possibly TRBD1 (6 bases). The CDR3 is 14 amino acids. The germline CDR1 and CDR2 sequences are SGHKS and YYEKEE (reference sequence). V was shortened by 3 bases and J by 5 bases, with 15 bases between the two germline ends. CDR3 DNA sequence: TGTGCCAGCAGCTCCCGACAGGCCTCTAACGAGCAGTACTTC. As protein: CASSSRQASNEQYF.

The chain links TRBV6-1 to TRBJ2-2; D may match TRBD1 or TRBD2 (5 bases each). The CDR3 runs 16 residues. Trimming stripped 4 bases from V and 4 bases from J, with 16 bases between. CDR1 MNHNS and CDR2 SASEGT come from the germline V gene. The CDR3 DNA sequence: TGTGCCAGCAGTGTGGAGGCCAGGGCCTCCACCGGGGAGCTGTTTTTT. This sequence encodes CASSVEARASTGELFF.

This chain uses TRBV19 with TRBJ1-1; unclear D gene. Germline assignment: CDR1 LNHDA and CDR2 SQIVND (reference sequence). V lost 5 bases to trimming and J lost 6 bases, with 13 bases between them. The CDR3 is 13 residues long. The CDR3 DNA sequence: TGTGCCAGTAGTCCTACCCGGGGAGCTGAAGCTTTCTTT. Its protein is CASSPTRGAEAFF.

V is TRBV2 and J is TRBJ1-5; D is undetermined. Germline CDR1 SNHLY, CDR2 FYNNEI. Trimming removed 5 bases at V and 5 bases at J, with 16 bases between. The CDR3 extends over 15 amino acids. CDR3 sequence reads: CASSQEATGYQPQHF. CDR3 nucleotide sequence: TGTGCCAGCAGTCAGGAAGCCACGGGATATCAGCCCCAGCATTTT.

This chain uses TRBV19 with TRBJ2-5; 9 bases are a match to TRBD1. The CDR3 loop spans 14 amino acids. Germline CDR1 LNHDA, CDR2 SQIVND (reference sequence). Unmatched junction bases numbered 3, after V lost 4 bases and J lost 3 bases. The CDR3: CASSTRTGEETQYF. The CDR3 DNA reads as TGTGCCAGTAGTACCCGGACAGGGGAAGAGACCCAGTACTTC.

Worth noting for this clone: At one boundary the junction diverges from the germline segment, which might be a read error. The chain links TRBV5-1 to TRBJ2-2; D may be TRBD2 (6 bases). Per germline, CDR1 SGHRS and CDR2 YFSETQ. CDR3 length equals 16 residues. The CDR3 region has the DNA TGCGCCAGCAGCAAGAATACGGGACTCTCCTCCGGGGGGCTGTTTTTT. Translated: CASSKNTGLSSGGLFF.

This sequence joins TRBV28 and TRBJ2-7; TRBD2 agrees at 10 bases. Trimming removed 5 bases from V and 3 bases from J; junction bases left unmatched: 7. Germline CDR1 is MDHEN and CDR2 is SYDVKM. CDR3 size: 15 residues. CDR3 sequence (DNA): TGTGCCAGCAGTCCCACTAGCGGGGTAATCTACGAGCAGTACTTC. It codes for CASSPTSGVIYEQYF.

In this sample, this clone turned up once. The chain carries TRBV5-6 and TRBJ2-7, with D perhaps TRBD1 (5 bases). Germline loops: CDR1 SGHDT, CDR2 YYEEEE. V was pared by 0 bases and J by 3 bases, with 13 bases between. The CDR3 has 15 amino acids. The CDR3 region is CASSLGQGWIYEQYF. DNA for the CDR3: TGTGCCAGCAGCTTGGGGCAGGGATGGATCTACGAGCAGTACTTC.

The rearrangement links TRBV5-1 to TRBJ2-3, with D maybe TRBD1 (6 bases). The CDR3 sequence is 15 residues long. Germline V gene lookup returns CDR1 SGHRS and CDR2 YFSETQ. The V end lost 4 bases, the J end lost 1 base, and 13 bases lay between the germline ends. The CDR3 loop reads CASSRNRDGTDTQYF. The CDR3 nucleotides read TGCGCCAGCAGCCGAAACAGGGACGGCACAGATACGCAGTATTTT.

V usage is TRBV23-1 and J usage is TRBJ2-2; D call uncertain. TRBV23-1 is known as an ORF, though its function is uncertain. The CDR3 covers 17 residues. Trimming removed 3 bases at V and 2 bases at J, with 16 bases between. In DNA, the CDR3 is TGCGCCAGCAGTCACCAGGAGTTTGAGGATAACACCGGGGAGCTGTTTTTT. Protein sequence: CASSHQEFEDNTGELFF.

CDR3 amino acids: CASSAPGTGGGYEQYF. The CDR3 bases are TGTGCCAGTAGCGCACCGGGGACAGGGGGCGGATACGAGCAGTACTTC. The gene calls are TRBV19 and TRBJ2-7; 12 nucleotides agree with TRBD1. Per the germline V gene, CDR1 is LNHDA and CDR2 is SQIVND (reference sequence). V was pared by 6 bases and J by 4 bases, with 10 bases of the junction left unmatched. This CDR3 is built from 16 residues.

The chain uses TRBV29-1 and TRBJ1-1; D gene uncertain. V dropped 6 bases and J dropped 10 bases, with 12 bases sitting between them. Germline assignment: CDR1 SQVTM and CDR2 ANQGSEA. There are 10 residues in the CDR3. CDR3 sequence (DNA): TGCAGCGTCTTACAAGCTGGAGCTTTCTTT. Protein product: CSVLQAGAFF.